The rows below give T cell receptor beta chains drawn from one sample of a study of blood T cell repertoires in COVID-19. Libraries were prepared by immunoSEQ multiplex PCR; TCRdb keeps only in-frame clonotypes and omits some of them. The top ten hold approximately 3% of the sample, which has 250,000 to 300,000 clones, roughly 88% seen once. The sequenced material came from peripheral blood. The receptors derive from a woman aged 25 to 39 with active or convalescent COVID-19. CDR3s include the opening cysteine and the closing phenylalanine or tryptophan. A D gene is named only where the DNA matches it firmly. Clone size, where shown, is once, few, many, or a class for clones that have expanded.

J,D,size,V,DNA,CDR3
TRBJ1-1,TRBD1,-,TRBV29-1,TGCAGCGTGAACCTGGGACAGAAGAACACTGAAGCTTTCTTT,CSVNLGQKNTEAFF
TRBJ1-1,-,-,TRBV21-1,TGTGCCAGTATCGAACCTACAGGGGCCCCTGAAGCTTTCTTT,CASIEPTGAPEAFF
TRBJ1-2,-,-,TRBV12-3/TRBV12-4,TGTGCCAGCAGTTCCATAGGGGCTGGCTACACCTTC,CASSSIGAGYTF
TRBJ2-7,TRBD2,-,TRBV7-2,TGTGCCAGCAGCAGGCAGCCGGGACTAGCGGACTACGAGCAGTACTTC,CASSRQPGLADYEQYF
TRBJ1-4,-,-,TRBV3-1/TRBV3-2,TGTGCCAGCCATCCCCGGGTAGGAGAAAAACTGTTTTTT,CASHPRVGEKLFF
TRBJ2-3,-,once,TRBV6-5,TGTGCCAGCAGGATGGACTTTAGCACAGATACGCAGTATTTT,CASRMDFSTDTQYF
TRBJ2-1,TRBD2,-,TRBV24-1,TGTGCCACCAGTGAAATTAGCGGGGGGGCCTTTGAGCAGTTCTTC,CATSEISGGAFEQFF
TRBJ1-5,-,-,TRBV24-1,TGTGCCACCAGTGATTCAAGGCAGGGCAATCAGCCCCAGCATTTT,CATSDSRQGNQPQHF
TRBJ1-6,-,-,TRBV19,TGTGCCAGTAGTGGCGGGAGTAGCTCCTATAATTCACCCCTCCACTTT,CASSGGSSSYNSPLHF
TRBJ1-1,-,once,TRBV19,TGTGCCAGTAGTACCCCCTCGGTGGAGACGGCTTTCTTT,CASSTPSVETAFF
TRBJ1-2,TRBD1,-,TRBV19,TGTGCCAGTAGACGAACTTCACAGGGGGGATATGGCTACACCTTC,CASRRTSQGGYGYTF
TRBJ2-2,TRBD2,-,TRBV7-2,TGTGCCAGCAGCTTCTCGGGACTAGCGGGGGTGAACACCGGGGAGCTGTTTTTT,CASSFSGLAGVNTGELFF
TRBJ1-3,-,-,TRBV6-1,TGTGCCAGCAGTGTAGGTAGGACAGTATCAGGAAACACCATATATTTT,CASSVGRTVSGNTIYF
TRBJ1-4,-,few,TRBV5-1,TGCGCCAGCAGCTTAGACAGGAATGAAAAACTGTTTTTT,CASSLDRNEKLFF
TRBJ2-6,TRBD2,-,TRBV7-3,TGTGCCAGCAGCTTAACTCACTGGGGCGGGGGCTCTGGGGCCAACGTCCTGACTTTC,CASSLTHWGGGSGANVLTF
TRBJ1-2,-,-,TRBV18,TGTGCCAGCTCACCAATCGTGGGCAGCAGCTATGGCTACACCTTC,CASSPIVGSSYGYTF
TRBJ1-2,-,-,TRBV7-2,TGTGCCAGCAGCTCCGGACAGTTCTATGGCTACACCTTC,CASSSGQFYGYTF
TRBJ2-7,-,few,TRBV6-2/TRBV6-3,TGTGCCAGCAGTTACGAGGCTTACTACGAGCAGTACTTC,CASSYEAYYEQYF
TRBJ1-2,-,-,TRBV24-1,TGTGCCACCAGTCACCAGGGTAACTATGGCTACACCTTC,CATSHQGNYGYTF
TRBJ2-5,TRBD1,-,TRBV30,TGTGCCTGGAGTGTACCGACCCCAGGGGGCCGGGAGACCCAGTACTTC,CAWSVPTPGGRETQYF
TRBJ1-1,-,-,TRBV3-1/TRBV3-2,TGTGCCAGCAGCCAGAACAGGGTAAAGGCTTTCTTT,CASSQNRVKAFF
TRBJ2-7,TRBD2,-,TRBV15,TGTGCCACCAGCAGAGACCTGCGGGGGGGCTCCTACGAGCAGTACTTC,CATSRDLRGGSYEQYF
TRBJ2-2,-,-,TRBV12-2,TGTGCAAGTCGCTTAGGGTGCGGACAGGCGAACACCGGGGAGCTGTTTTTT,CASRLGCGQANTGELFF
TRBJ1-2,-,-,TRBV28,TGTGCCAGCAGTCGCAGGGATCTAGCGGGCTACACCTTC,CASSRRDLAGYTF
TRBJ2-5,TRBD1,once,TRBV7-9,TGTGCCAGCAGCCCTCAAGGGGGCGGAGAGACCCAGTACTTC,CASSPQGGGETQYF
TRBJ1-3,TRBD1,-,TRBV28,TGTGCCAGCAATCAAGGGACAGATCCTGGAAACACCATATATTTT,CASNQGTDPGNTIYF
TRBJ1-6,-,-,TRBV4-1,TGCGCCAGCAGCCAAGAACCGGGGTCACCCCTCCACTTT,CASSQEPGSPLHF
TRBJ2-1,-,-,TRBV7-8,TGTGCCAGCAGCTTAGAGGGGGTCCGAAGCTCCTACAATGAGCAGTTCTTC,CASSLEGVRSSYNEQFF
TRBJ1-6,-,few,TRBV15,TGTGCCACCAGCAGAGAGGGCAGGTCCAATTCACCCCTCCACTTT,CATSREGRSNSPLHF
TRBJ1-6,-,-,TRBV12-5,TGTGCTAGTGCCCTTCGCGGGCAGCCCTATAATTCACCCCTCCACTTT,CASALRGQPYNSPLHF
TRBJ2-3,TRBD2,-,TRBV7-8,TGTGCCAGCAGCCGAGGGCCTAGCGGGGGATCGTATACGCAGTATTTT,CASSRGPSGGSYTQYF
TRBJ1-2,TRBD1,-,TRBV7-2,TGTGCCAGCAGCTTAAACAGGGGGGATGGCTACACCTTC,CASSLNRGDGYTF
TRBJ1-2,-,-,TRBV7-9,TGTGCCAGCAGCTTGCGGGGCTATGGCTACACCTTC,CASSLRGYGYTF
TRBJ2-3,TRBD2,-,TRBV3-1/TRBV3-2,TGTGCCAGCAGCAAGAGGGTGCCGAGCGGGGGAGATACGCAGTATTTT,CASSKRVPSGGDTQYF
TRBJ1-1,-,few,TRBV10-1,TGCGCCAGCCCCAGTACGAACACTGAAGCTTTCTTT,CASPSTNTEAFF
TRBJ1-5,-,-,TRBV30,TGTGCCTGGAGCAGGGATTCGGGTCAGCCCCAGCATTTT,CAWSRDSGQPQHF
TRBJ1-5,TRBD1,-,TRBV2,TGTGCCAGCGGGACAGGGGGCGACCAGCCCCAGCATTTT,CASGTGGDQPQHF
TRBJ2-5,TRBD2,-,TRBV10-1,TGCGCCAGCAGCGAGGGGGAGACTAGCGGGGGAAGAGAGACCCAGTACTTC,CASSEGETSGGRETQYF
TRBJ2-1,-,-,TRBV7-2,TGTGCCAGCAGCTTAGAGATGGCTCGCCCCAATGAGCAGTTCTTC,CASSLEMARPNEQFF
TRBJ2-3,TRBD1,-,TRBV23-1,TGCGCCAGCAGTCGCCCGGACAGGGTCAGGGACACAGATACGCAGTATTTT,CASSRPDRVRDTDTQYF
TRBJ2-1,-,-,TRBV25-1,TGTGCCAGCAGTGATCCCGACGGGAAACTCTACAATGAGCAGTTCTTC,CASSDPDGKLYNEQFF
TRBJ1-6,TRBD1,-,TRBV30,TGTGCCTGGAGTGCCGGACAGGGGTGGAATTCACCCCTCCACTTT,CAWSAGQGWNSPLHF
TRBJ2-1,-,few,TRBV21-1,TGTGCCAGCAGCAAAGGGGAAGGGCGGGGGATCCACAATGAGCAGTTCTTC,CASSKGEGRGIHNEQFF
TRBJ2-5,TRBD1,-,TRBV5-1,TGCGCCAGCAGCTCTGACAGGGGCCAAGAGACCCAGTACTTC,CASSSDRGQETQYF
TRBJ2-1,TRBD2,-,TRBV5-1,TGCGCCAGCAGCATGAATCGGGGGGTCCGGGATGAGCAGTTCTTC,CASSMNRGVRDEQFF
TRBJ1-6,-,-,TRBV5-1,TGCGCCAGCAGCTCAAGTCAGGGAAATTCACCCCTCCACTTT,CASSSSQGNSPLHF